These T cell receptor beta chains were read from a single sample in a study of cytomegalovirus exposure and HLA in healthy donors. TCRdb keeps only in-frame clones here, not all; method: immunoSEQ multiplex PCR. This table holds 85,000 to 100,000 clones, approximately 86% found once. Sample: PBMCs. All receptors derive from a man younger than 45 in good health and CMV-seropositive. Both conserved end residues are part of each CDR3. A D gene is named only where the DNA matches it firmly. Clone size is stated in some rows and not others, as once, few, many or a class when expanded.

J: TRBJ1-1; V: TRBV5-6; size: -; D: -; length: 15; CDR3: CASTWRTQGFTEAFF; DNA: TGTGCCAGCACCTGGAGAACGCAGGGGTTCACTGAAGCTTTCTTT
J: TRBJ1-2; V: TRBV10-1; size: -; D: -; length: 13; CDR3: CASSDRAADGYTF; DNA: TGCGCCAGCAGTGACAGGGCCGCGGATGGCTACACCTTC
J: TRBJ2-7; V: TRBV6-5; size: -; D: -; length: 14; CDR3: CASSYRERRAEQYF; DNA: TGTGCCAGCAGTTACCGGGAGAGGCGGGCCGAGCAGTACTTC
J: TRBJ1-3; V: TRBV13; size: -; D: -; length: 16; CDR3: CASSLGPVDSGNTIYF; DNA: TGTGCCAGCAGCTTAGGACCAGTGGACTCAGGAAACACCATATATTTT
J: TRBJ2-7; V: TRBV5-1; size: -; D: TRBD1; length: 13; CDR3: CASSPTGGYEQYF; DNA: TGCGCCAGCAGCCCTACAGGGGGATACGAGCAGTACTTC
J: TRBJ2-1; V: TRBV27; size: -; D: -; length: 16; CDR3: CASSPLKGLSYNEQFF; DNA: TGTGCCAGCAGTCCCCTCAAGGGGCTATCCTACAATGAGCAGTTCTTC
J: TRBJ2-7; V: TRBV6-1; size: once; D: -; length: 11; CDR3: CASRGTYEQYF; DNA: TGTGCCAGCAGGGGGACTTACGAGCAGTACTTC
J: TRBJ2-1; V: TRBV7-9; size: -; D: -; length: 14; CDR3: CASTLGGSYNEQFF; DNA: TGTGCCAGCACTCTGGGGGGATCCTACAATGAGCAGTTCTTC
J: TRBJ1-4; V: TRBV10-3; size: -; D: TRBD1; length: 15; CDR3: CAIRGGQGSDEKLFF; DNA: TGTGCCATCAGGGGGGGACAGGGAAGCGATGAAAAACTGTTTTTT
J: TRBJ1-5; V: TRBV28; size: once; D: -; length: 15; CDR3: CASSFRGSNRQPQHF; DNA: TGTGCCAGCAGTTTCAGGGGTTCAAACCGGCAGCCCCAGCATTTT
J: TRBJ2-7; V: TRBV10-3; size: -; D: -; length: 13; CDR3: CAGGRDPHLEQYF; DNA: TGTGCCGGAGGACGGGATCCCCACCTGGAGCAGTACTTC
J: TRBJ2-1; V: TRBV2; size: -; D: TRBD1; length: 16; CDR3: CASSQQGAGSYNEQFF; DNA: TGTGCCAGCAGCCAACAGGGGGCCGGCTCCTACAATGAGCAGTTCTTC
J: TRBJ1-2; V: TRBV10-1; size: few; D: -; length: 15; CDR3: CASSEGRQTNYGYTF; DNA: TGCGCCAGCAGTGAGGGACGACAGACTAACTATGGCTACACCTTC
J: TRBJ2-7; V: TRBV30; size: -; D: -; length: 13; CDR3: CAWNYGREGSEYF; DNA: TGTGCCTGGAACTACGGACGAGAGGGAAGCGAGTACTTC
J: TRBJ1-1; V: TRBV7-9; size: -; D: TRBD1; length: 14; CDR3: CASSLGQRNTEAFF; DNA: TGTGCCAGCAGCTTGGGACAGCGAAACACTGAAGCTTTCTTT
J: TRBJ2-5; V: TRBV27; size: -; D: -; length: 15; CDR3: CASSSGTREQETQYF; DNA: TGTGCCAGCAGTTCGGGGACACGGGAACAAGAGACCCAGTACTTC
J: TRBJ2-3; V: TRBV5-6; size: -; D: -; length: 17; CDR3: CASSVEAGRGSTDTQYF; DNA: TGTGCCAGCAGCGTCGAGGCAGGGCGGGGTAGCACAGATACGCAGTATTTT
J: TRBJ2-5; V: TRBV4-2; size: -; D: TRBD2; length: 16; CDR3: CASSPSVTSGPGAQYF; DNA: TGTGCCAGCAGCCCCAGCGTCACTAGCGGTCCTGGGGCCCAGTACTTC
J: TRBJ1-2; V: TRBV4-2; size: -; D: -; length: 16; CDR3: CASSQDPGGAGYGYTF; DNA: TGTGCCAGCAGCCAAGATCCTGGGGGCGCAGGCTATGGCTACACCTTC
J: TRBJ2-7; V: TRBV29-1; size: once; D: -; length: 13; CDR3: CSVFEGITYEQYF; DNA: TGCAGCGTTTTTGAGGGAATAACCTACGAGCAGTACTTC
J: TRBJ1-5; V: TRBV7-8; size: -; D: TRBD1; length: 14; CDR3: CASSWTGRQQPQHF; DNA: TGTGCCAGCAGCTGGACAGGGAGGCAACAGCCCCAGCATTTT
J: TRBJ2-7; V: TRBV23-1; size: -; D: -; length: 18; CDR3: CASSQSNDRTPLSYEQYF; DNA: TGCGCCAGCAGTCAATCTAACGACAGGACACCCCTCTCATACGAGCAGTACTTC
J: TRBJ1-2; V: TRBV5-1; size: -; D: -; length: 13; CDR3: CASSKSRNYGYTF; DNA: TGCGCCAGCTCCAAGAGCCGTAACTATGGCTACACCTTC
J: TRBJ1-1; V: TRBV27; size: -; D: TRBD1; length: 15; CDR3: CASSLQGTGSTEAFF; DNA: TGTGCCAGCAGTTTACAGGGGACAGGGAGTACTGAAGCTTTCTTT
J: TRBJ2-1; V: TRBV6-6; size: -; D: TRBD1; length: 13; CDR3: CASAQGEYNEQFF; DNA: TGTGCCAGCGCCCAGGGGGAATACAATGAGCAGTTCTTC
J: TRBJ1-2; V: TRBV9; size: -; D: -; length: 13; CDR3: CASSVQGGGGYTF; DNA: TGTGCCAGCAGCGTACAGGGCGGCGGTGGCTACACCTTC
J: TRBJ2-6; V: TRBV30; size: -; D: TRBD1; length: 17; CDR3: CAWSDGVTGSGANVLTF; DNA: TGTGCCTGGAGTGACGGAGTGACAGGGTCTGGGGCCAACGTCCTGACTTTC
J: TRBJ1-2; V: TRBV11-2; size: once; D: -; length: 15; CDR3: CASSLDGQGIYGYTF; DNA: TGTGCCAGCAGCTTAGACGGTCAGGGGATCTATGGCTACACCTTC
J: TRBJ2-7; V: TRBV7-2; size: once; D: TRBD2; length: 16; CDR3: CASSLARLAGAGEQYF; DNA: TGTGCCAGCAGCTTAGCTCGACTAGCGGGAGCCGGAGAGCAGTACTTC
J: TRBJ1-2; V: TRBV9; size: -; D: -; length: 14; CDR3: CASSVVQGMSGYTF; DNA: TGTGCCAGCAGCGTAGTTCAGGGTATGTCTGGCTACACCTTC
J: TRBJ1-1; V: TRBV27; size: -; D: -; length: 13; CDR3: CASSLVFGEEAFF; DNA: TGTGCCAGCAGTTTAGTTTTCGGAGAGGAAGCTTTCTTT
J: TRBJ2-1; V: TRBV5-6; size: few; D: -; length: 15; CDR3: CASSLEGATYNEQFF; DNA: TGTGCCAGCAGCCTGGAGGGGGCGACCTACAATGAGCAGTTCTTC
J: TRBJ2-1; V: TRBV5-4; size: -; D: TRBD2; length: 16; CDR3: CASSLAGLAGYNEQFF; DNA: TGTGCCAGCAGCTTGGCCGGGCTAGCGGGCTACAATGAGCAGTTCTTC
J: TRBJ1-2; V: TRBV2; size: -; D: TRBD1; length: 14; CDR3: CGRRDRDSLYGYTF; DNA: TGTGGCAGGCGAGACAGGGACAGCCTCTATGGCTACACCTTC
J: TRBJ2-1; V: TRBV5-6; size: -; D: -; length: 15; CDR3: CASSLYNRRYNEQFF; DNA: TGTGCCAGCAGCTTGTATAACAGGCGGTACAATGAGCAGTTCTTC
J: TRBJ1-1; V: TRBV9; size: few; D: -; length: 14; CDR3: CASSVVGGAPEAFF; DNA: TGTGCCAGCAGCGTAGTGGGGGGAGCCCCTGAAGCTTTCTTT
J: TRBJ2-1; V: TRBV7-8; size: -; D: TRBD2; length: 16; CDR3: CASSLALAGGVNEQFF; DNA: TGTGCCAGCAGCTTAGCGCTGGCGGGAGGGGTCAATGAGCAGTTCTTC
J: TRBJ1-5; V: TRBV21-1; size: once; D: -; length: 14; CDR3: CASSNQQGNQPQHF; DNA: TGTGCCAGCAGCAACCAGCAGGGCAATCAGCCCCAGCATTTT
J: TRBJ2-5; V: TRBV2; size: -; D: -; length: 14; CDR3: CASNPGWVGETQYF; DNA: TGTGCCAGCAACCCCGGGTGGGTCGGAGAGACCCAGTACTTC
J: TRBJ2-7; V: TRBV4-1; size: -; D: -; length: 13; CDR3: CASSQEEGYEQYF; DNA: TGCGCCAGCAGCCAAGAAGAGGGCTACGAGCAGTACTTC
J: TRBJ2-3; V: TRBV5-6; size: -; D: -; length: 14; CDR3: CASSLTYPTDTQYF; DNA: TGTGCCAGCAGCTTAACTTACCCCACAGATACGCAGTATTTT
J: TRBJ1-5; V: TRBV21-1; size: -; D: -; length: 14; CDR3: CASSGTGNNQPQHF; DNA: TGTGCCAGCTCCGGGACAGGTAACAATCAGCCCCAGCATTTT
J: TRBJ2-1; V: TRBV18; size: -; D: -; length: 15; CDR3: CASSITSHSRDEQFF; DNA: TGTGCCAGCTCAATTACTAGTCATAGTAGGGATGAGCAGTTCTTC
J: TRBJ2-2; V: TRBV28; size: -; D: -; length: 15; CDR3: CASSSEARETGELFF; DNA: TGTGCCAGCAGCTCTGAGGCCAGGGAAACCGGGGAGCTGTTTTTT
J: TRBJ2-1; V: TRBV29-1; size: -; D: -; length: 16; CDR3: CSVTRGFSGAGNEQFF; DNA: TGCAGCGTCACCAGGGGGTTTTCGGGAGCGGGCAATGAGCAGTTCTTC
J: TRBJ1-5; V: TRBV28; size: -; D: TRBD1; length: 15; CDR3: CASRTGAPFNQPQHF; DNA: TGTGCCAGCAGGACAGGGGCCCCGTTCAATCAGCCCCAGCATTTT
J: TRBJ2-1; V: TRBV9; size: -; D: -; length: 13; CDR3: CASSVGFGNEQFF; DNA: TGTGCCAGCAGCGTAGGTTTCGGCAATGAGCAGTTCTTC
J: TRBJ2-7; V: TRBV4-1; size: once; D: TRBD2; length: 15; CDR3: CASSQGGGSDHEQYF; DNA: TGCGCCAGCAGCCAAGGGGGCGGGAGCGATCACGAGCAGTACTTC
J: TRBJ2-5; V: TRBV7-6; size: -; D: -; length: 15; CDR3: CASARSTGRGETQYF; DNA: TGTGCCAGCGCCCGATCTACCGGGAGAGGAGAGACCCAGTACTTC
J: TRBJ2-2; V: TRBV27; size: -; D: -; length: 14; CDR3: CASSSGLNTGELFF; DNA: TGTGCCAGCAGTTCCGGACTGAACACCGGGGAGCTGTTTTTT
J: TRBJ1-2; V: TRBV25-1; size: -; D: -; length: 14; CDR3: CASSEYEAGRGYTF; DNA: TGTGCCAGCAGTGAATATGAGGCAGGGCGCGGCTACACCTTC
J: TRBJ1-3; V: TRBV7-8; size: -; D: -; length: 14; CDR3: CASSLWHVGNTIYF; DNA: TGTGCCAGCAGCTTATGGCACGTAGGAAACACCATATATTTT
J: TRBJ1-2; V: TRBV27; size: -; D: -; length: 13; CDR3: CASSQHQGSGYTF; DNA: TGTGCCAGCAGCCAACATCAGGGTTCTGGCTACACCTTC
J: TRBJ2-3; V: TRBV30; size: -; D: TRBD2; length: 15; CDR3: CAWSVQGAGADTQYF; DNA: TGTGCCTGGAGTGTACAAGGAGCGGGAGCGGATACGCAGTATTTT